A selection of T cell receptor beta chains follows, all from one sample in a study of molecular identifiers for immune sequencing clone quantification. TCRdb used MiXCR to reprocess the PCR reads, holding one entry per CDR3 protein. The data hold 90,000 to 120,000 distinct CDR3 sequences, with roughly 38% observed a single time. The sample was naive CD8+ T cells from blood, with Jurkat cell RNA spiked in. All receptors derive from a human donor in good health. Some libraries in this study had Jurkat cell RNA spiked in. Both conserved end residues are part of each CDR3. A D gene is named only where the DNA matches it firmly. The size of a clone is reported for some rows only, either as once, few or many, or as a class for expanded clones.

D: NA; size: few; J: TRBJ1-4; length: 18; V: TRBV7-8; DNA: TGTGCCAGCAGCTTATCCGGCAGCTCTTATGCAACTAATGAAAAACTGTTTTTT; CDR3: CASSLSGSSYATNEKLFF
D: NA; size: few; J: TRBJ2-5; length: 13; V: TRBV28; DNA: TGTGCCAGCAATTCCGACAACCAAGAGACCCAGTACTTC; CDR3: CASNSDNQETQYF
D: NA; size: once; J: TRBJ1-5; length: 13; V: TRBV2; DNA: TGTGCCAGCAGTGGGACAAGGCTTCAGCCCCAGCATTTT; CDR3: CASSGTRLQPQHF
D: TRBD1; size: medium-sized; J: TRBJ2-7; length: 13; V: TRBV28; DNA: TGTGCCAGCAGCCGGGACAGGGCAAACGAGCAGTACTTC; CDR3: CASSRDRANEQYF
D: NA; size: many; J: TRBJ2-2; length: 14; V: TRBV29-1; DNA: TGCAGCGTTACCCCCGACTACAACACCGGGGAGCTGTTTTTT; CDR3: CSVTPDYNTGELFF
D: TRBD2; size: many; J: TRBJ2-3; length: 16; V: TRBV7-8; DNA: TGTGCCAGCAGCTTAGAGGGTAGCGGGATCACAGATACGCAGTATTTT; CDR3: CASSLEGSGITDTQYF
D: TRBD2; size: NA; J: TRBJ2-7; length: 14; V: TRBV10-2; DNA: TGCGCCAGCGAGCTAGCGGGGGGCTCCTACGAGCAGTACTTC; CDR3: CASELAGGSYEQYF
D: NA; size: few; J: TRBJ2-1; length: 16; V: TRBV24-1; DNA: TGTGCCACCAGTGATTCCCGAGATGAAACCTACAATGAGCAGTTCTTC; CDR3: CATSDSRDETYNEQFF
D: NA; size: NA; J: TRBJ2-1; length: 14; V: TRBV27; DNA: TGTGCCAGCAGTTTATTATACGGGGTCGATGAGCAGTTCTTC; CDR3: CASSLLYGVDEQFF
D: NA; size: NA; J: TRBJ2-1; length: 13; V: TRBV7-2; DNA: TGTGCCAGCAGCCAAGGACAGTACAATGAGCAGTTCTTC; CDR3: CASSQGQYNEQFF
D: TRBD1; size: NA; J: TRBJ1-1; length: 14; V: TRBV11-3; DNA: TGTGCCAGCAGCTCGGGAGGGGGCGCCCTCGAAGCTATCTTT; CDR3: CASSSGGGALEAIF
D: TRBD2; size: NA; J: TRBJ2-1; length: 15; V: TRBV9; DNA: TGTGCCAGCAGCGCCAGGACTAGCGGGAGGGGTGAGCAGTTCTTC; CDR3: CASSARTSGRGEQFF
D: TRBD1; size: few; J: TRBJ2-7; length: 13; V: TRBV10-3; DNA: TGTGCCATCAGTGAGACAGGGGTATACGAGCAGTACTTC; CDR3: CAISETGVYEQYF
D: NA; size: few; J: TRBJ2-1; length: 16; V: TRBV7-6; DNA: TGTGCCAGCAGCTTAGGAGGGGCTAGCGACTACAATGAGCAGTTCTTC; CDR3: CASSLGGASDYNEQFF
D: TRBD2; size: NA; J: TRBJ2-1; length: 17; V: TRBV12-3/TRBV12-4; DNA: TGTGCCAGCAGTCCCGGACTAGCGGGAGTCGGGGAATATGAGCAGTTCTTC; CDR3: CASSPGLAGVGEYEQFF
D: TRBD2; size: few; J: TRBJ2-7; length: 16; V: TRBV13; DNA: TGTGCCAGCAGATCCGCAGCGCGGGAGTCCTGGTACGAGCAGTACTTC; CDR3: CASRSAARESWYEQYF
D: NA; size: NA; J: TRBJ1-2; length: 13; V: TRBV19; DNA: TGTGCCTTTTGTATACAGTACAGTCATGGCTACACCTTC; CDR3: CAFCIQYSHGYTF
D: TRBD2; size: many; J: TRBJ2-7; length: 14; V: TRBV5-6; DNA: TGTGCCAGCAGCGGTAGCGGGAGCCCCTACGAGCAGTACTTC; CDR3: CASSGSGSPYEQYF
D: NA; size: few; J: TRBJ2-7; length: 11; V: TRBV2; DNA: TGTGCCAGCAGTGATAACTACGAGCAGTACTTC; CDR3: CASSDNYEQYF
D: NA; size: NA; J: TRBJ2-5; length: 14; V: TRBV5-4; DNA: TGTGCCAGCACCCCCACTACTAGTCAAGAGACCCAGTACTTC; CDR3: CASTPTTSQETQYF
D: NA; size: NA; J: TRBJ1-4; length: 14; V: TRBV19; DNA: TGTGCCAGTAGTATATGGCAGACTAATGAAGAACTGTTTTTT; CDR3: CASSIWQTNEELFF
D: TRBD1; size: NA; J: TRBJ2-6; length: 19; V: TRBV9; DNA: TGTGCCAGCAGCGCCCACGGGACAGGGTCTTCCTCTGGGGCCAACGTCCTGACTTTC; CDR3: CASSAHGTGSSSGANVLTF
D: NA; size: few; J: TRBJ1-1; length: 13; V: TRBV6-6; DNA: TGTGCCAGCAGTTTTTTGCAGAACACTGAAGCTTTCTTT; CDR3: CASSFLQNTEAFF
D: NA; size: many; J: TRBJ2-3; length: 16; V: TRBV6-2/TRBV6-3; DNA: TGTGCCAGCAATACTCCCGGGACTTTCCACACAGATACGCAGTATTTT; CDR3: CASNTPGTFHTDTQYF
D: TRBD1; size: NA; J: TRBJ2-7; length: 15; V: TRBV4-3; DNA: TGCGCCAGCAGCCACCTGGCCGGGACAGCCTACGAGCAGGACTTC; CDR3: CASSHLAGTAYEQDF
D: TRBD1; size: few; J: TRBJ1-5; length: 14; V: TRBV6-1; DNA: TGTGCCAGCAGTGCCACAGGGGTGGGACAGCCCCAGCATTTT; CDR3: CASSATGVGQPQHF
D: TRBD1; size: many; J: TRBJ1-1; length: 14; V: TRBV18; DNA: TGTGCCAGCAGCTCGTGGACAGGGAACACTGAAGCTTTCTTT; CDR3: CASSSWTGNTEAFF
D: NA; size: NA; J: TRBJ2-7; length: 12; V: TRBV6-5; DNA: TGTGCCGTCCTGAGCCGCTGGGACGAGCAGTACTTC; CDR3: CAVLSRWDEQYF
D: NA; size: many; J: TRBJ2-7; length: 16; V: TRBV4-3; DNA: TGCGCCAGCAGCCAAGAAGCAGGGCCGGGGTCCTACGAGCAGTACTTC; CDR3: CASSQEAGPGSYEQYF
D: TRBD1; size: few; J: TRBJ2-7; length: 14; V: TRBV12-3/TRBV12-4; DNA: TGTGCCAGCTGGCCCGGGACAGGGTTATACGAGCAGTACTTC; CDR3: CASWPGTGLYEQYF
D: TRBD2; size: few; J: TRBJ2-7; length: 13; V: TRBV20-1; DNA: TGCAGTGCTACTAGCGGGAGTGCCTACGAGCAGTACTTC; CDR3: CSATSGSAYEQYF
D: TRBD1; size: few; J: TRBJ1-1; length: 13; V: TRBV27; DNA: TGTGCCAGCACGGACAGGATGAACACTGAAGCTTTCTTT; CDR3: CASTDRMNTEAFF
D: NA; size: once; J: TRBJ2-3; length: 12; V: TRBV27; DNA: TGTGCCAGCAGCTGGCGGGGAGATACGCAGTATTTT; CDR3: CASSWRGDTQYF
D: NA; size: few; J: TRBJ2-7; length: 14; V: TRBV13; DNA: TGTGCCAGCAGCTTAGCCGATTCTCCCTACGAGCAGTACTTC; CDR3: CASSLADSPYEQYF
D: NA; size: NA; J: TRBJ1-1; length: 11; V: TRBV10-3; DNA: TGTGCCATCAGTGAGGGCCGGGGAGCTTTCTTT; CDR3: CAISEGRGAFF
D: TRBD2; size: NA; J: TRBJ2-3; length: 12; V: TRBV20-1; DNA: TGCAGTGCTTCCGGGGGGACAGATACGCAGTATTTT; CDR3: CSASGGTDTQYF
D: NA; size: few; J: TRBJ2-7; length: 15; V: TRBV19; DNA: TGTGCCAGTAGTACCGGATGGGGGGCCCTCTACGAGCAGTACTTC; CDR3: CASSTGWGALYEQYF
D: NA; size: NA; J: TRBJ1-3; length: 16; V: TRBV27; DNA: TGTGCCAGCAGTCGACATACGGGGGACTCTGGAAACACCATATATTTT; CDR3: CASSRHTGDSGNTIYF
D: NA; size: NA; J: TRBJ2-7; length: 13; V: TRBV20-1; DNA: TGCAGTGCTAGCTTTGACAGAAATTACGAGCAGTACTTC; CDR3: CSASFDRNYEQYF
D: TRBD2; size: few; J: TRBJ2-1; length: 17; V: TRBV7-9; DNA: TGTGCCAGCAGCTTACTCTCTAGGAGAGCGGGACACAATGAGCAGTTCTTC; CDR3: CASSLLSRRAGHNEQFF
D: NA; size: few; J: TRBJ2-3; length: 11; V: TRBV13; DNA: TGTGCCAGCAGCTTAGAACATACGCAGTATTTT; CDR3: CASSLEHTQYF
D: NA; size: many; J: TRBJ2-3; length: 14; V: TRBV24-1; DNA: TGTGCCACCAGTCTTTGGCCCTACACAGATACGCAGTATTTT; CDR3: CATSLWPYTDTQYF
D: TRBD2; size: NA; J: TRBJ2-7; length: 15; V: TRBV3-1; DNA: TGTGCCAGCAGCCCCGGACTAGCGGGAGGGTACGAGCAGTACTTC; CDR3: CASSPGLAGGYEQYF
D: NA; size: NA; J: TRBJ2-1; length: 14; V: TRBV6-5; DNA: TGTGCCAGCAGCCAGCGGAGCTCCTACAATGAGCAGTTCTTC; CDR3: CASSQRSSYNEQFF